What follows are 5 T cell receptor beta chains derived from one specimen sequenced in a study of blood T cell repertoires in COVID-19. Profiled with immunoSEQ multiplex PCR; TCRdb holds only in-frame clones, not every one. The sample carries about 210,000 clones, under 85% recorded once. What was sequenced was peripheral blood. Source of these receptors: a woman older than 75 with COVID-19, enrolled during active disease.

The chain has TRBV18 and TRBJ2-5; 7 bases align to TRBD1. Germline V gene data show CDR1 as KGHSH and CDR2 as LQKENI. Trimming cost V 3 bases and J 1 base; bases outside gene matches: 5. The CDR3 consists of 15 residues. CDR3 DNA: TGTGCCAGCTCACCCGACAGGGCGTTCCAAGAGACCCAGTACTTC. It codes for CASSPDRAFQETQYF.

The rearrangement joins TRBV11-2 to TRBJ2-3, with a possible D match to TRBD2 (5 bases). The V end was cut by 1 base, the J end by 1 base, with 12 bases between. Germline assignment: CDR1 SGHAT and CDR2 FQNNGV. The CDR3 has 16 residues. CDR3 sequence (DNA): TGTGCCAGCAGCTTAGGTAAACTAGTGGGCACAGATACGCAGTATTTT. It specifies CASSLGKLVGTDTQYF.

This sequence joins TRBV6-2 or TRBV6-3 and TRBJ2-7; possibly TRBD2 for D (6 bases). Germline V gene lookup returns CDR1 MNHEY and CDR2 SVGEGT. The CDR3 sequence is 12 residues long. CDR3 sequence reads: CASSYVAGTPMV. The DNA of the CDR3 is TGTGCCAGCAGTTACGTGGCGGGAACTCCTATGGTC.

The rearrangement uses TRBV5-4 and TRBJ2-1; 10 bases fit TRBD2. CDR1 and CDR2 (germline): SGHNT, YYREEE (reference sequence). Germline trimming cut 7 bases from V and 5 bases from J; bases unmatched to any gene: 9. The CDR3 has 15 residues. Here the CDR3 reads CASHLRAGGDNEQFF. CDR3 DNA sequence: TGTGCCAGCCACCTTCGAGCGGGGGGGGACAATGAGCAGTTCTTC.

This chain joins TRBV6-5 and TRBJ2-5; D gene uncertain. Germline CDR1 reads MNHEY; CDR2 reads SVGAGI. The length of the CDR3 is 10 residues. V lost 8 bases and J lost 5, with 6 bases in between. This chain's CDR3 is CASGRETQYF. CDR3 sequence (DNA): TGTGCCAGCGGTCGGGAGACCCAGTACTTC.